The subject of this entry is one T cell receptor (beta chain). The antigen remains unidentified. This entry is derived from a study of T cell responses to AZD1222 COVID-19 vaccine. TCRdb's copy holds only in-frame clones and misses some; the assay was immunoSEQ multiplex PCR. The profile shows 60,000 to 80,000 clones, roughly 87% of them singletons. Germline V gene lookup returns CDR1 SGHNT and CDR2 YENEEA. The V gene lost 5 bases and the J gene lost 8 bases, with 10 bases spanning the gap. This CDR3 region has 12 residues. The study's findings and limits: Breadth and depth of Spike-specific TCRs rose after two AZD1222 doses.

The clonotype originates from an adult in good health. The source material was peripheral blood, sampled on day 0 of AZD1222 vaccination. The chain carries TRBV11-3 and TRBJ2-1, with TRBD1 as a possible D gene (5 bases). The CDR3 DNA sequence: TGTGCCAGCAGCCGTGACAGTCATGAGCAGTTCTTC. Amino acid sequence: CASSRDSHEQFF.